This T cell receptor (beta chain) was profiled in a study of blood T cell repertoires in COVID-19. Study-level information: Acute and convalescent COVID-19 samples came from the United States, Italy and Spain.

Method: immunoSEQ multiplex PCR; TCRdb's copy keeps in-frame clones and lacks some. The profile shows roughly 280,000 clones, 70% to 90% of them singletons. In germline, CDR1 is SGHNT, CDR2 YENEEA. The V segment lost 1 base and the J segment 4 bases; nucleotides outside the gene matches: 3. The CDR3 spans 15 residues. This chain uses TRBV11-3 with TRBJ2-1; 8 positions match TRBD1. The source is a man aged 18 to 35 with active or convalescent COVID-19. The sequencing input was peripheral blood. The CDR3 DNA sequence: TGTGCCAGCAGCTTAGGTCAGGGGGCTTACAATGAGCAGTTCTTC. Protein sequence: CASSLGQGAYNEQFF.